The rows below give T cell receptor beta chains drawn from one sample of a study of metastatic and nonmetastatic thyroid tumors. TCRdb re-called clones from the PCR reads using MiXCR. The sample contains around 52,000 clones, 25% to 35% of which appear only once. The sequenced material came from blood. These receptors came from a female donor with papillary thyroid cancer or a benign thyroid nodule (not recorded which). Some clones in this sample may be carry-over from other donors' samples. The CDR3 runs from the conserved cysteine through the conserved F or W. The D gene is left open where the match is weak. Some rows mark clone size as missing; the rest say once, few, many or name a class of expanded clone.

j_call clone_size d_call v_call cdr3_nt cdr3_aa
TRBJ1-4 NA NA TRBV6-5 TGTGCCAGCAGTTACTCGAGCGTTAATGAAAAACTGTCTTTT CASSYSSVNEKLSF
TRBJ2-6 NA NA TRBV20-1 TGCAGTGCTAGGGGGGACTCTCCTTCTGGGGCCAACGTCCTGACTTTC CSARGDSPSGANVLTF
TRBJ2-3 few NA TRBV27 TGTGCCAGCAGTCCCGTTTACCCAGCGCGGAGCACAGATACGCAGTATTTT CASSPVYPARSTDTQYF
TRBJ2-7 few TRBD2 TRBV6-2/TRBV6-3 TGTGCCAGCAGTTACTCGACTAGCGGGAGTTACGAGCAGTACTTC CASSYSTSGSYEQYF
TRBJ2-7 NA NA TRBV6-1 TGTGCCAGCGTAATAAGGGCGGGCCTCTACGAGCAGTACTTC CASVIRAGLYEQYF
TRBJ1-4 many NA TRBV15 TGTGCCACCAGCCAGTATGGGGCAGGGAATGAAAAACTGTTTTTT CATSQYGAGNEKLFF
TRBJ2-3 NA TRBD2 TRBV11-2 TGTGCCAGCAGCTTAGATCTAGCGGGAGACGTAGATACGCAGTATTTT CASSLDLAGDVDTQYF
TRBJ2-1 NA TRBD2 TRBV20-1 TGCAGTGCCCCGGGACTAGGCAACAATGAGCAGTTCTTC CSAPGLGNNEQFF
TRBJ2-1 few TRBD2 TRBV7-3 TGTGCCAGCAGTCCGGGACTAGTTTACGATGAGCAGTTCTTC CASSPGLVYDEQFF
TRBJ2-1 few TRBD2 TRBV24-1 TGTGCCACCAGTGATCTCGGGACTAGCGGCGATGGGGTGCAGTTCTTC CATSDLGTSGDGVQFF
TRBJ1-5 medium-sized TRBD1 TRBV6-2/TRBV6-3 TGTGCCAGCACCCCAGGTGGGACAGGGGGTCTGCCCCAGCATTTT CASTPGGTGGLPQHF
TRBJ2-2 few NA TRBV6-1 TGTGCCAGCAAGAGACTTTCGAACACCGGGGAGCTGTTTTTT CASKRLSNTGELFF
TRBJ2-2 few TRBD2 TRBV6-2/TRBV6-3 TGTGCCAGCAAGTATTGGGCGGGGGTCTCGGAGCTGTTTTTT CASKYWAGVSELFF
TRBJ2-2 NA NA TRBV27 TGTGCCAGCAGTTTTACAGTAAACACCGGGGAGCTGTTTTTT CASSFTVNTGELFF
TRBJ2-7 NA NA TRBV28 TGTGCCAGCAGTTTGGCGCGGTGGGGCTACGAGCATTACTTC CASSLARWGYEHYF
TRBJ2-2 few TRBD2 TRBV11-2 TGTGCCAGCTCCTCCTTAGCGGGAGTTGGCGGGGAGCTGTTTTTT CASSSLAGVGGELFF
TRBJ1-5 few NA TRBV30 TGTGCCTGGGGGGACGGCGGCAATCAGCCCCAGCATTTT CAWGDGGNQPQHF
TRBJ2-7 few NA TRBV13 TGTGCCAGCAGCTCTACAGCAATACCGACCTACGAGCAGTACTTC CASSSTAIPTYEQYF
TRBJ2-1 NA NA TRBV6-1 TGTGTCAGCAGGAACCACCTACGAGAGCAGTTCTTC CVSRNHLREQFF
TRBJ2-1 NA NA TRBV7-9 TGTGCCAGCAGCTTAGCACGGGGAGGCTCCTACAATGAGCAGTTCTTC CASSLARGGSYNEQFF
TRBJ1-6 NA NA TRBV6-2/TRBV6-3 TGTGCCAGCACCCTAGGGCGCAGGGGACGGGATTCACCCCTCCACTTT CASTLGRRGRDSPLHF
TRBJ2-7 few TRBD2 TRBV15 TGTGCCACCAGCACCGGACTAGCGGTAGCCTACGAGCAGTACTTC CATSTGLAVAYEQYF
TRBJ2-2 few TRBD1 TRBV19 TGTGCCAGTAGCGCGGGACAGGTGTCCGGGGAGCTGTTTTTT CASSAGQVSGELFF
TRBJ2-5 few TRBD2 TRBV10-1 TGCGCCAGCAGTGAGCGCGCTAGCGGGGACCAAGAGACCCCGTACTTC CASSERASGDQETPYF
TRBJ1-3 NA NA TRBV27 TGTGCCAGCAGTTTCCGGTCGGGAAACACCATATATTTT CASSFRSGNTIYF
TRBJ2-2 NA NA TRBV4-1 TGCGCCAGCAGCCAAAACACCGGGGAGCTGTTTTTT CASSQNTGELFF
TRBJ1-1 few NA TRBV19 TGTGCCAGTAGCGACAGATACACTGAAGCTTTCTTT CASSDRYTEAFF
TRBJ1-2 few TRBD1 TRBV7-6 TGTGCCAGCAGCAAGACGACAGGGGATGACTATGGCTACACCTTC CASSKTTGDDYGYTF
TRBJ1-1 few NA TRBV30 TGTGCCTGGAGTGTAAAGACTGAAGCTTTCTTT CAWSVKTEAFF
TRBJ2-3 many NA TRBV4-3 TGCGCCAGCAGCCAAGCAGGCGCGGGGACAGATACGCAGTATTTT CASSQAGAGTDTQYF
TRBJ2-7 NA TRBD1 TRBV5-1 TGCGCCAGCAGCAAATACAGGGGAATGACCTACGAGCAGTACTTC CASSKYRGMTYEQYF
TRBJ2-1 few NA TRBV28 TGTGCCAGCAGTTCGGCCTTCCTCTCCTACAATGAGCAGTTCTTC CASSSAFLSYNEQFF
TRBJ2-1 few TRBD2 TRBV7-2 TGTGCCAGCAGCTTGGGGCTAGCGGGAAACAATGAGCAGTTCTTC CASSLGLAGNNEQFF
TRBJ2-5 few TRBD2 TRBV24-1 TGTGCCACCAGTGATCCGGGACTAGCGGGAGGGGAGACCCAGTACTTC CATSDPGLAGGETQYF
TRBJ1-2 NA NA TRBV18 TGTGCCAGCTCACCTGGCAGTACCCGCTATGGCTACACCTTC CASSPGSTRYGYTF
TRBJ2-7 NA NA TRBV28 TGTGCCAGCAGTTCCCAGGGGATTCCGGGGTACGAGCAGTACTTC CASSSQGIPGYEQYF
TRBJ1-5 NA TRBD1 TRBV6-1 TGTGCCAGCAGCTACCGGACAGGCTTCAATCAGCCCCAGCATTTT CASSYRTGFNQPQHF
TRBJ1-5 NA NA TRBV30 TGTGCCTGGAGTGTACCAGCGGAGCAGCCCCAGCATTTT CAWSVPAEQPQHF
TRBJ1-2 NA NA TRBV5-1 TGCGCCAGCAGCTTGGACGGAGACGCGCACTATGGCTACACCTTC CASSLDGDAHYGYTF
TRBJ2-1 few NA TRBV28 TGTGCAGGAGCGACCGCAATCGATGAGCAGTTCTTC CAGATAIDEQFF
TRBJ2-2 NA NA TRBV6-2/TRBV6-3 TGTGCCACCATGGGGGTAGGCCATCCGACCGGGGAGCTGTTTTTT CATMGVGHPTGELFF
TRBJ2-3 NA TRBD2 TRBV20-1 TGCAGTGCTAGACTAGCGGGACTAGCGGGAATAGATACGCAGTATTTT CSARLAGLAGIDTQYF
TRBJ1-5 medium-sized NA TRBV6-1 TGTGCCACTCTACAGCGCGGGGGTCAGCCCCAGCATTTT CATLQRGGQPQHF
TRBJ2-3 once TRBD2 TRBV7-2 TGTGCCAGCAGCTTAGCGGGGCCGGGAGGGCCTAGGGCAGATACGCAGTATTTT CASSLAGPGGPRADTQYF
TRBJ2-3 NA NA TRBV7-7 TGTGCTAGCAGCTCCTCGGGCACAGATACGCAGTATTTT CASSSSGTDTQYF
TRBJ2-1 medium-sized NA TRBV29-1 TGCAGCGTCCAGTTATCCGGGACTTTGGAATTCTTC CSVQLSGTLEFF
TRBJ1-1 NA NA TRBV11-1 TGTGCCAGCAACCGCGGAGGGAGTCACACTGAAGCTTTCTTT CASNRGGSHTEAFF
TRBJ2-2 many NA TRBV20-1 TGCAGTGCCACTCTTACCACCGGGGAGCTGTTTTTT CSATLTTGELFF